Below, 14 T cell receptor beta chains from the same sample are listed, as sequenced in a study of long-term antiretroviral therapy in people with HIV. Runs used v3.0 of the immunoSEQ assay and were done at survey level. Assay: immunoSEQ multiplex PCR; the TCRdb copy retains only in-frame clones and omits some. Of about 24,000 clones listed, about 86% were seen once; the top ten hold approximately 15%. The sample in question was unsorted PBMCs, obtained at the start of antiretroviral therapy, before treatment. Receptors were obtained from a woman between 18 and 30 years old with HIV.

The V gene is TRBV11-2, the J gene TRBJ2-2, with a weak D call TRBD2 (6 bases). CDR1 and CDR2 (germline): SGHAT, FQNNGV. This CDR3 region has 17 residues. V shed 1 base and J shed 3 bases, with 15 bases lying between them. The CDR3 loop is CASSLGGGGAYTGELFF. The CDR3 nucleotides are TGTGCCAGCAGCTTAGGGGGAGGTGGGGCCTACACCGGGGAGCTGTTTTTT.

The chain couples TRBV5-4 to TRBJ2-7, with 9 bases matching TRBD2. Germline V CDR1 and CDR2: SGHNT, YYREEE (reference sequence). CDR3 length equals 17 residues. The J segment lost 1 base and the V segment lost 0 bases, leaving 8 bases of the junction unmatched. Here the CDR3 reads CASSLVAGGPSSYEQYF. The CDR3 DNA reads TGTGCCAGCAGCTTGGTCGCGGGAGGGCCCTCGTCCTACGAGCAGTACTTC.

This clone was counted a few times. The chain links TRBV5-1 to TRBJ2-5, with D unclear. V lost 4 bases, J lost 0 bases, and 10 bases lay in between. This CDR3 is built from 14 residues. Per germline, CDR1 SGHRS and CDR2 YFSETQ. CDR3 bases: TGCGCCAGCAGCCGAGATGGGTACCAAGAGACCCAGTACTTC. Translated, it gives CASSRDGYQETQYF.

CDR3 sequence reads: CASSFFNGGRNYEQYF. The CDR3 DNA reads as TGTGCCAGCAGCTTCTTCAATGGTGGCCGGAACTACGAGCAGTACTTC. The chain couples TRBV5-4 to TRBJ2-7; no clear D gene. Germline loops: CDR1 SGHNT, CDR2 YYREEE (reference sequence). This CDR3 is built from 16 residues. Trimming stripped 2 bases from V and 3 bases from J, with 18 bases between.

The chain recombines TRBV11-2 with TRBJ1-2; D is perhaps TRBD1 (5 bases). V was pared by 4 bases and J by 14 bases, with 20 bases between. This CDR3 region has 13 residues. Germline CDR1 and CDR2: SGHAT and FQNNGV. Here the CDR3 reads CASSSRDALGGTF. CDR3 sequence (DNA): TGTGCCAGCAGCTCCCGGGACGCCCTAGGTGGAACCTTC. Combining the CDR3 with reference TRBV11-2 and TRBJ1-2 gives the whole variable domain EAGVAQSPRYKIIEKRQSVAFWCNPISGHATLYWYQQILGQGPKLLIQFQNNGVVDDSQLPKDRFSAERLKGVDSTLKIQPAKLEDSAVYLCASSSRDALGGTFGSGTRLTVV.

The chain joins TRBV6-5 to TRBJ2-5; D not resolved. The CDR3 length is 12 residues. The V and J ends lost 5 bases and 0 bases respectively, with 4 bases between them. CDR1 is MNHEY, CDR2 SVGAGI, per germline. The CDR3 DNA reads TGTGCCAGCAGTCGAAACCAAGAGACCCAGTACTTC. Encoded protein: CASSRNQETQYF.

The chain couples TRBV4-1 to TRBJ2-7; 7 nucleotides line up with TRBD1. This CDR3 spans 16 amino acids. The V and J ends lost 3 bases and 1 base, in that order; junction bases with no gene match: 9. CDR1 and CDR2 from the germline V gene are MGHRA and YSYEKL. The CDR3 DNA is TGCGCCAGCAGCCATGGGGGACCGGGACAGTCCTACGAGCAGTACTTC. Its protein product is CASSHGGPGQSYEQYF.

This clone came up a few times. The genes are TRBV7-2 and TRBJ1-2, with no clear D. Germline V gives CDR1 SGHTA, CDR2 FQGNSA. CDR3 size: 14 residues. V was clipped by 0 bases and J by 0 bases, with 5 bases between them. The CDR3 DNA follows: TGTGCCAGCAGCTTAGCGGCAGCTAACTATGGCTACACCTTC. This translates into CASSLAAANYGYTF.

The genes are TRBV7-9 and TRBJ1-1, with D possibly being TRBD1 (5 bases). Germline V CDR1 and CDR2: SEHNR, FQNEAQ (reference sequence). V lost 4 bases and J lost 1, with 7 bases in between. This CDR3 is 13 amino acids long. The CDR3 nucleotides read TGTGCCAGCAGCTATACAGGGAACACTGAAGCTTTCTTT. Amino acids: CASSYTGNTEAFF.

J is TRBJ2-4 and V is TRBV25-1; maybe TRBD1 (6 bases). V gave up 2 bases and J gave up 1 base, with 18 bases separating them. CDR1 is MGHDK, CDR2 SYGVNS, per germline. This CDR3 spans 18 amino acids. The CDR3 DNA reads as TGTGCCAGCAGTGAACCCGCAGGACAGCCCCCGGCCAAAAACATTCAGTACTTC. It encodes CASSEPAGQPPAKNIQYF.

This clone was found a few times. This chain links TRBV9 with TRBJ2-7, with 10 positions matching TRBD2. The CDR3 loop spans 15 amino acids. With V trimmed by 4 bases and J by 7 bases, 11 bases remained unmatched. The germline CDR1 and CDR2 sequences are SGDLS and YYNGEE. For the CDR3, the DNA is TGTGCCAGCAGCTCAGGATTGAGCGGGAGGGGTGAGCAGTACTTC. The encoded protein is CASSSGLSGRGEQYF.

This clone was recorded a few times. V is TRBV7-9 and J is TRBJ2-7, with D hard to call. The V and J ends lost 1 base and 3 bases respectively, with 13 bases between them. The CDR3 spans 15 residues. Germline V gene lookup returns CDR1 SEHNR and CDR2 FQNEAQ (reference sequence). The CDR3 protein is CASSLGMTSSYEQYF. CDR3 bases: TGTGCCAGCAGCTTAGGGATGACCTCTAGCTACGAGCAGTACTTC. Together with reference TRBV7-9 and TRBJ2-7, the CDR3 gives the full variable domain: DTGVSQNPRHKITKRGQNVTFRCDPISEHNRLYWYRQTLGQGPEFLTYFQNEAQLEKSRLLSDRFSAERPKGSFSTLEIQRTEQGDSAMYLCASSLGMTSSYEQYFGPGTRLTVT.

The genes are TRBV4-1 and TRBJ2-1; D gene ambiguous. From germline, CDR1 is MGHRA and CDR2 YSYEKL. Trimming took off 0 bases at V and 1 base at J, with 10 bases between the two ends. The CDR3 is made up of 16 amino acids. In DNA form, the CDR3 reads TGCGCCAGCAGCCAAGAACAAGGGCGTTCCTACAATGAGCAGTTCTTC. This sequence encodes CASSQEQGRSYNEQFF.

The rearrangement uses TRBV5-1 and TRBJ1-1; D is possibly TRBD1 (5 bases). The CDR3 is 14 amino acids. V shed 4 bases and J shed 2 bases, with 12 bases lying between them. The V gene's germline CDR1 is SGHRS and CDR2 YFSETQ. The CDR3 DNA follows: TGCGCCAGCAGCCTGATGGACATCAACACTGAAGCTTTCTTT. Its protein is CASSLMDINTEAFF.